These 14 T cell receptor beta chains share one sample of origin, sequenced in a study of blood T cell repertoires in COVID-19. Here immunoSEQ multiplex PCR was the method, and the copy in TCRdb shows in-frame clones only, minus some. The table includes about 59,000 clones, about 86% detected once. Sequencing used peripheral blood. Source of these receptors: a woman aged 80 or older with active or convalescent COVID-19.

This clone appeared a few times. The chain links TRBV29-1 to TRBJ1-1, with 7 nucleotides matching TRBD1. Trimming cost V 7 bases and J 5 bases; bases outside gene matches: 10. Germline-derived CDR1 and CDR2 are SQVTM and ANQGSEA. The CDR3 spans 13 residues. CDR3 sequence: CSAPSQGYTEAFF. CDR3 nucleotides: TGCAGCGCCCCTTCACAGGGGTATACTGAAGCTTTCTTT.

The chain links TRBV3-1 (or the pseudogene TRBV3-2) to TRBJ1-3; possibly TRBD1 for D (6 bases). The CDR3 consists of 14 residues. Trimming removed 4 bases from V and 1 base from J, with 8 bases in between. Germline V gene lookup returns CDR1 LGHDT and CDR2 YNNKEL (reference sequence). The CDR3 is CASSLTGSGNTIYF. In nucleotides, the CDR3 is TGTGCCAGCAGCCTTACAGGGTCTGGAAACACCATATATTTT.

The chain links TRBV27 to TRBJ1-5; 8 positions match TRBD1. V dropped 2 bases and J dropped 2; count of bases not matched to a gene: 5. CDR3 length equals 16 residues. CDR1 is MNHEY, CDR2 SMNVEV, per germline (reference sequence). The CDR3 DNA sequence: TGTGCCAGCAGTTTAGGTCCAGGGGGCCGCAATCAGCCCCAGCATTTT. It translates to CASSLGPGGRNQPQHF.

The V call is TRBV3-1 (or the pseudogene TRBV3-2), the J call TRBJ1-6; TRBD1 is a possible D gene (6 bases). There are 15 residues in the CDR3. V dropped 7 bases and J dropped 7 bases, with 17 bases sitting between them. Germline CDR1 LGHDT, CDR2 YNNKEL (reference sequence). CDR3 bases: TGTGCCAGCACCTTGACAGGTGAGGGCAATTCACCCCTCCACTTT. It translates to CASTLTGEGNSPLHF.

The rearrangement uses TRBV28 and TRBJ1-6; no clear D. Germline CDR1 and CDR2: MDHEN and SYDVKM. The V and J ends lost 5 bases and 0 bases respectively, with 14 bases between them. This CDR3 spans 17 amino acids. CDR3 in amino acids: CASSPTVILSYNSPLHF. CDR3 sequence (DNA): TGTGCCAGCAGTCCAACAGTAATTCTCTCCTATAATTCACCCCTCCACTTT.

This chain joins TRBV29-1 and TRBJ2-5; perhaps TRBD1 as D (6 bases). The CDR3 length is 12 residues. V lost 4 bases to trimming and J lost 2 bases, with 8 bases between them. CDR1 and CDR2 from the germline V gene are SQVTM and ANQGSEA. The CDR3 here is CSVGTAQETQYF. The CDR3 region has the DNA TGCAGCGTTGGGACAGCTCAAGAGACCCAGTACTTC.

The chain couples TRBV10-3 to TRBJ2-1; a possible D gene is TRBD2 (6 bases). Germline CDR1 is ENHRY and CDR2 is SYGVKD. This CDR3 comprises 15 residues. Trimming removed 8 bases at V and 9 bases at J, with 23 bases between. In nucleotides, the CDR3 is TGTGCCATCCGGGCCAACGGGGGTTCGGTAGGTGAGCAGTTCTTC. This translates into CAIRANGGSVGEQFF.

This chain links TRBV4-3 with TRBJ2-1, with a weak D call TRBD2 (7 bases). The germline V and J ends were trimmed by 0 bases and 5 bases, with 17 bases remaining between them. This CDR3 region has 17 residues. The germline CDR1 and CDR2 sequences are LGHNA and YSLEER. The CDR3 loop is CASSQDLNGGLNNEQFF. The CDR3 DNA sequence: TGCGCCAGCAGCCAAGATCTAAACGGGGGGCTTAACAATGAGCAGTTCTTC.

The chain recombines TRBV7-2 with TRBJ2-6, with D possibly being TRBD2 (5 bases). The germline V gene encodes CDR1 SGHTA and CDR2 FQGNSA. Trimming took off 5 bases at V and 1 base at J, with 18 bases between the two ends. The CDR3 runs to 18 residues. CDR3: CASSLWERRLSGANVLTF. The CDR3 DNA sequence: TGTGCCAGCAGCCTTTGGGAGCGGAGACTATCTGGGGCCAACGTCCTGACTTTC.

The CDR3 loop reads CATSRDLGGDTYQETQYF. The CDR3 DNA reads TGTGCCACCAGCAGAGATCTGGGTGGGGACACGTACCAAGAGACCCAGTACTTC. This chain connects TRBV15 to TRBJ2-5; possible D gene TRBD1, 6 bases. CDR3 length: 18 residues. The germline gives CDR1 LNHNV, CDR2 YYDKDF (reference sequence). The germline V and J ends were trimmed by 0 bases and 0 bases, with 17 bases remaining between them.

A single count supports this clone. J is TRBJ2-3 and V is TRBV11-3, with TRBD1 matching 7 bases. V trimming: 1 base; J trimming: 4 bases; junction bases outside the gene matches: 8. The germline gives CDR1 SGHNT, CDR2 YENEEA. This CDR3 is 16 amino acids long. The CDR3 DNA reads as TGTGCCAGCAGCTTAGGGGTGACAGGGCAGGCAGATACGCAGTATTTT. This encodes CASSLGVTGQADTQYF.

This sequence joins TRBV29-1 and TRBJ2-7; 9 bases are a match to TRBD1. Trimming took 0 bases from V and 5 from J; bases not matched to a gene: 8. The CDR3 spans 15 residues. Germline lookup yields CDR1 SQVTM and CDR2 ANQGSEA. The CDR3 is CSVEDRDRDDHEQYF. For the CDR3, the DNA is TGCAGCGTTGAAGACCGGGACAGGGACGACCACGAGCAGTACTTC.

The sample holds a few counts of this clone. This chain links TRBV3-1 (or the pseudogene TRBV3-2) with TRBJ1-1; perhaps TRBD1 as D (5 bases). V lost 3 bases to trimming and J lost 4 bases, with 9 bases between them. This CDR3 region has 13 residues. The germline gives CDR1 LGHDT, CDR2 YNNKEL (reference sequence). The CDR3 reads CASSQRQPTEAFF. The CDR3 region has the DNA TGTGCCAGCAGCCAGAGACAGCCCACTGAAGCTTTCTTT.

The chain links TRBV7-6 to TRBJ2-7; the match to TRBD1 covers 7 bases. The CDR3 extends over 17 amino acids. Per the germline V gene, CDR1 is SGHVS and CDR2 is FNYEAQ. The ends lost 2 bases at V and 0 bases at J; junction bases unmatched: 10. CDR3 region: CASSLRGRPYSSYEQYF. The DNA of the CDR3 is TGTGCCAGCAGCTTAAGGGGGCGCCCCTATTCCTCCTACGAGCAGTACTTC.